One and the same sample provided the 7 T cell receptor beta chains below, sequenced in a study of cytomegalovirus exposure and HLA in healthy donors. This PCR relied on a set of 60 Vbeta primers and 13 Jbeta primers. TCRdb's copy holds only in-frame clones and misses some; the assay was immunoSEQ multiplex PCR. The profile shows approximately 190,000 clones, 82% of them singletons. Sequencing was performed on PBMCs. Receptors originate from a boy aged 2 to 9 in good health and CMV-seronegative.

V and J are TRBV4-3 and TRBJ2-5; 11 nucleotides line up with TRBD2. Germline V gene lookup returns CDR1 LGHNA and CDR2 YSLEER. The ends lost 4 bases at V and 5 bases at J; junction bases unmatched: 3. The CDR3 is made up of 14 amino acids. CDR3 DNA sequence: TGCGCCAGCAGCCTAGCGGGGGGGGACGAGACCCAGTACTTC. This encodes CASSLAGGDETQYF.

The chain carries TRBV27 and TRBJ1-1; tentative D call: TRBD1 (5 bases). The CDR3 consists of 14 residues. V shed 3 bases and J shed 8 bases, with 16 bases lying between them. Per the germline V gene, CDR1 is MNHEY and CDR2 is SMNVEV (reference sequence). CDR3 nucleotides: TGTGCCAGCAGTTTGAGGAGACAGCCTGGGGAAGCTTTCTTT. Amino acid sequence: CASSLRRQPGEAFF.

The rearrangement joins TRBV7-6 to TRBJ2-6; perhaps TRBD1 as D (6 bases). There are 17 residues in the CDR3. V lost 5 bases, J lost 0 bases, and 14 bases lay in between. Germline V lookup: CDR1 SGHVS, CDR2 FNYEAQ. CDR3 residues: CASSTGTVVSGANVLTF. CDR3 sequence (DNA): TGTGCCAGCAGCACAGGGACGGTAGTCTCTGGGGCCAACGTCCTGACTTTC.

The chain is built from TRBV4-1 and TRBJ2-1, with TRBD2 matching over 11 bases. Germline CDR1 MGHRA, CDR2 YSYEKL. V lost 6 bases and J lost 8; bases outside the gene matches: 15. CDR3 length: 17 amino acids. CDR3: CASRPNSGTSGGYEQFF. CDR3 DNA: TGCGCCAGCAGGCCAAACTCCGGGACTAGCGGTGGCTATGAGCAGTTCTTC.

The V call is TRBV27, the J call TRBJ2-7; 9 bases are a match to TRBD2. CDR1 MNHEY and CDR2 SMNVEV come from the germline V gene (reference sequence). The CDR3 loop spans 14 amino acids. J gave up 5 bases and V 6 bases, and 8 bases lay outside the gene matches. CDR3: CASSVNAGGNEQYF. CDR3 in DNA: TGTGCCAGCAGCGTCAACGCGGGGGGGAACGAGCAGTACTTC.

The J gene is TRBJ2-5, the V gene TRBV19; no clear D. Germline CDR1 is LNHDA and CDR2 is SQIVND (reference sequence). V was clipped by 2 bases and J by 5 bases, with 6 bases between them. The CDR3 runs 12 residues. The CDR3 protein is CASSINGETQYF. The CDR3 DNA is TGTGCCAGTAGTATAAACGGGGAGACCCAGTACTTC.

The chain carries TRBV5-4 and TRBJ2-5; no clear D. The DNA matches TRBJ2-7 better at its end, which makes the J call doubtful. CDR1 and CDR2 (germline): SGHNT, YYREEE (reference sequence). The CDR3 has 15 amino acids. The CDR3 DNA follows: TGTGCCAGCAGCTTGGGTCCCAACCTCTCCTACGAGCAGTACTTC. It codes for CASSLGPNLSYEQYF.